This is a list of T cell receptor beta chains from one sample in a study of Ad26.COV2.S vaccination and SARS-CoV-2 variants. Profiled with immunoSEQ multiplex PCR; TCRdb holds only in-frame clones, not every one. The repertoire holds around 400,000 clones, with roughly 80% as singletons. The sequencing used peripheral blood, collected in a trial of Ad26.COV2.S vaccine versus placebo. These receptors were collected from a person aged 18-65 years who received the Ad26.COV2.S COVID-19 vaccine or a placebo. CDR3s include the opening cysteine and the closing phenylalanine or tryptophan. The D gene is left open where the match is weak. Clone sizes are given selectively: once, few, many, or a class where the clone is expanded.

clone_size: -
v_call: TRBV28
d_call: -
j_call: TRBJ1-2
cdr3_length: 11
cdr3_aa: CASRTSYGYTF
cdr3_nt: TGTGCCAGCAGAACTTCATATGGCTACACCTTC

clone_size: -
v_call: TRBV30
d_call: -
j_call: TRBJ1-2
cdr3_length: 13
cdr3_aa: CAWCLTGVAGYTF
cdr3_nt: TGTGCCTGGTGCCTGACGGGGGTCGCGGGCTACACCTTC

clone_size: once
v_call: TRBV3-1/TRBV3-2
d_call: TRBD2
j_call: TRBJ2-7
cdr3_length: 15
cdr3_aa: CASSPTPGGGYEQYF
cdr3_nt: TGTGCCAGCAGCCCTACGCCGGGAGGGGGCTACGAGCAGTACTTC

clone_size: -
v_call: TRBV4-2
d_call: -
j_call: TRBJ2-5
cdr3_length: 17
cdr3_aa: CASSQDYGFTGRETQYF
cdr3_nt: TGTGCCAGCAGCCAAGATTACGGGTTCACAGGGAGAGAGACCCAGTACTTC

clone_size: -
v_call: TRBV30
d_call: -
j_call: TRBJ1-2
cdr3_length: 12
cdr3_aa: CAWSVSDYGYTF
cdr3_nt: TGTGCCTGGAGCGTAAGCGACTATGGCTACACCTTC

clone_size: -
v_call: TRBV7-2
d_call: TRBD2
j_call: TRBJ2-3
cdr3_length: 15
cdr3_aa: CASSRDYSSTDTQYF
cdr3_nt: TGTGCCAGCAGCCGGGACTATTCTAGCACAGATACGCAGTATTTT

clone_size: -
v_call: TRBV4-2
d_call: -
j_call: TRBJ1-2
cdr3_length: 15
cdr3_aa: CASSLLGVELGGYTF
cdr3_nt: TGTGCCAGCAGCCTTTTGGGAGTTGAACTAGGCGGCTACACCTTC

clone_size: -
v_call: TRBV25-1
d_call: -
j_call: TRBJ2-4
cdr3_length: 15
cdr3_aa: CASSRGELAKNIQYF
cdr3_nt: TGTGCCAGCTCAAGGGGGGAACTAGCCAAAAACATTCAGTACTTC

clone_size: -
v_call: TRBV7-2
d_call: TRBD2
j_call: TRBJ2-1
cdr3_length: 13
cdr3_aa: CASSLAGLAGGFF
cdr3_nt: TGTGCCAGCAGCTTAGCGGGACTAGCGGGGGGTTTCTTC

clone_size: -
v_call: TRBV6-2/TRBV6-3
d_call: TRBD2
j_call: TRBJ2-1
cdr3_length: 13
cdr3_aa: CASSNGGFRGQFF
cdr3_nt: TGTGCCAGCAGTAACGGGGGGTTCCGGGGGCAGTTCTTC

clone_size: -
v_call: TRBV5-1
d_call: -
j_call: TRBJ1-1
cdr3_length: 16
cdr3_aa: CASSLWREGMRTEAFF
cdr3_nt: TGCGCCAGCAGCTTGTGGAGGGAGGGTATGAGAACTGAAGCTTTCTTT

clone_size: -
v_call: TRBV6-2/TRBV6-3
d_call: -
j_call: TRBJ2-1
cdr3_length: 16
cdr3_aa: CASSPRESRSYNEQFF
cdr3_nt: TGTGCCAGCAGCCCCCGAGAGTCTCGCTCCTACAATGAGCAGTTCTTC

clone_size: -
v_call: TRBV5-1
d_call: -
j_call: TRBJ1-6
cdr3_length: 13
cdr3_aa: CASSLAQRSPLHF
cdr3_nt: TGCGCCAGCAGCTTAGCCCAGAGGTCACCCCTCCACTTT

clone_size: -
v_call: TRBV2
d_call: -
j_call: TRBJ2-5
cdr3_length: 13
cdr3_aa: CSRERGFQETQYF
cdr3_nt: TGTTCCAGGGAAAGGGGGTTCCAAGAGACCCAGTACTTC

clone_size: -
v_call: TRBV7-6
d_call: TRBD2
j_call: TRBJ2-3
cdr3_length: 16
cdr3_aa: CASSFLVTSGSDTQYF
cdr3_nt: TGTGCCAGCAGCTTCCTAGTGACTAGCGGGAGCGACACGCAGTATTTT

clone_size: -
v_call: TRBV4-3
d_call: -
j_call: TRBJ2-1
cdr3_length: 15
cdr3_aa: CASSLAPRADNEQFF
cdr3_nt: TGCGCCAGCAGCCTCGCGCCTCGGGCAGACAATGAGCAGTTCTTC

clone_size: -
v_call: TRBV12-5
d_call: -
j_call: TRBJ1-4
cdr3_length: 13
cdr3_aa: CASGRQPNEKLFF
cdr3_nt: TGTGCTAGTGGCCGCCAACCTAATGAAAAACTGTTTTTT

clone_size: -
v_call: TRBV11-3
d_call: -
j_call: TRBJ2-7
cdr3_length: 12
cdr3_aa: CASSGDTYEQYF
cdr3_nt: TGTGCCAGCAGCGGGGACACCTACGAGCAGTACTTC

clone_size: -
v_call: TRBV3-1/TRBV3-2
d_call: -
j_call: TRBJ2-1
cdr3_length: 16
cdr3_aa: CASSTRGETAVEAQFF
cdr3_nt: TGTGCCAGCAGTACTCGAGGGGAGACGGCCGTCGAAGCGCAGTTCTTC

clone_size: -
v_call: TRBV30
d_call: TRBD1
j_call: TRBJ1-5
cdr3_length: 14
cdr3_aa: CAWSVGGGPWPQHF
cdr3_nt: TGTGCCTGGAGTGTAGGGGGCGGCCCCTGGCCCCAGCATTTT

clone_size: -
v_call: TRBV27
d_call: -
j_call: TRBJ2-7
cdr3_length: 14
cdr3_aa: CASSFGRVGNEQYF
cdr3_nt: TGTGCCAGCAGTTTTGGCAGGGTGGGGAACGAGCAGTACTTC

clone_size: few
v_call: TRBV7-3
d_call: -
j_call: TRBJ1-1
cdr3_length: 13
cdr3_aa: CASSALLDTEAFF
cdr3_nt: TGTGCCAGCAGCGCCCTACTAGACACTGAAGCTTTCTTT

clone_size: -
v_call: TRBV27
d_call: -
j_call: TRBJ2-1
cdr3_length: 12
cdr3_aa: CASSLSRRRQFF
cdr3_nt: TGTGCCAGCAGTTTATCGCGGCGGCGGCAGTTCTTC

clone_size: -
v_call: TRBV5-4
d_call: TRBD2
j_call: TRBJ2-1
cdr3_length: 15
cdr3_aa: CASSRTTKRGNEQFF
cdr3_nt: TGTGCCAGCAGCAGAACGACTAAGCGGGGTAATGAGCAGTTCTTC

clone_size: once
v_call: TRBV29-1
d_call: -
j_call: TRBJ2-1
cdr3_length: 15
cdr3_aa: CSVAGDALGFNEQFF
cdr3_nt: TGCAGCGTGGCCGGTGACGCATTAGGTTTCAATGAGCAGTTCTTC

clone_size: -
v_call: TRBV27
d_call: -
j_call: TRBJ1-5
cdr3_length: 13
cdr3_aa: CASSFRSNQPQHF
cdr3_nt: TGTGCCAGCAGTTTTCGTAGCAATCAGCCCCAGCATTTT

clone_size: -
v_call: TRBV7-3
d_call: -
j_call: TRBJ2-7
cdr3_length: 13
cdr3_aa: CASSLMKSYEQYF
cdr3_nt: TGTGCCAGCAGCTTAATGAAATCCTACGAGCAGTACTTC

clone_size: -
v_call: TRBV3-1/TRBV3-2
d_call: -
j_call: TRBJ1-2
cdr3_length: 14
cdr3_aa: CASSQKAGNYGYTF
cdr3_nt: TGTGCCAGCAGCCAAAAGGCAGGGAACTATGGCTACACCTTC

clone_size: once
v_call: TRBV13
d_call: -
j_call: TRBJ1-1
cdr3_length: 14
cdr3_aa: CASSFRGLNTEAFF
cdr3_nt: TGTGCCAGCAGCTTTCGGGGGTTGAACACTGAAGCTTTCTTT

clone_size: -
v_call: TRBV14
d_call: TRBD1
j_call: TRBJ1-2
cdr3_length: 14
cdr3_aa: CASSPQTGVHGYTF
cdr3_nt: TGTGCCAGCAGCCCACAGACAGGGGTCCATGGCTACACCTTC

clone_size: -
v_call: TRBV9
d_call: TRBD2
j_call: TRBJ2-3
cdr3_length: 18
cdr3_aa: CASSVGTGTSGRADTQYF
cdr3_nt: TGTGCCAGCAGCGTAGGGACCGGGACTAGCGGAAGGGCAGATACGCAGTATTTT

clone_size: -
v_call: TRBV4-1
d_call: TRBD1
j_call: TRBJ1-2
cdr3_length: 15
cdr3_aa: CASSQDRQGGYGYTF
cdr3_nt: TGCGCCAGCAGCCAAGACCGACAGGGCGGCTATGGCTACACCTTC

clone_size: -
v_call: TRBV11-1
d_call: -
j_call: TRBJ1-2
cdr3_length: 13
cdr3_aa: CASSPVGGYGYTF
cdr3_nt: TGTGCCAGCAGCCCCGTCGGGGGCTATGGCTACACCTTC

clone_size: -
v_call: TRBV28
d_call: -
j_call: TRBJ1-1
cdr3_length: 14
cdr3_aa: CASSSLRGRTEAFF
cdr3_nt: TGTGCCAGCAGTTCCCTACGCGGACGGACTGAAGCTTTCTTT

clone_size: -
v_call: TRBV2
d_call: -
j_call: TRBJ1-2
cdr3_length: 12
cdr3_aa: CASREDGIGYTF
cdr3_nt: TGTGCCAGCAGAGAGGACGGGATAGGCTACACCTTC

clone_size: few
v_call: TRBV5-1
d_call: -
j_call: TRBJ2-2
cdr3_length: 15
cdr3_aa: CASSYGPGETGELFF
cdr3_nt: TGCGCCAGCAGCTACGGCCCCGGGGAGACCGGGGAGCTGTTTTTT

clone_size: -
v_call: TRBV19
d_call: -
j_call: TRBJ2-4
cdr3_length: 13
cdr3_aa: CASSPNSYDIQYF
cdr3_nt: TGTGCCAGTAGTCCTAATAGTTACGACATTCAGTACTTC

clone_size: -
v_call: TRBV29-1
d_call: -
j_call: TRBJ2-1
cdr3_length: 12
cdr3_aa: CSVETLGPTRFF
cdr3_nt: TGCAGCGTTGAAACATTAGGTCCAACGAGGTTCTTC

clone_size: few
v_call: TRBV2
d_call: -
j_call: TRBJ2-3
cdr3_length: 12
cdr3_aa: CASSAGVSTQYF
cdr3_nt: TGTGCCAGCAGTGCGGGGGTTAGTACGCAGTATTTT

clone_size: -
v_call: TRBV4-1
d_call: TRBD2
j_call: TRBJ2-1
cdr3_length: 16
cdr3_aa: CASSRIAGVNYNEQFF
cdr3_nt: TGCGCCAGCAGCCGCATAGCGGGAGTGAACTACAATGAGCAGTTCTTC

clone_size: -
v_call: TRBV14
d_call: TRBD1
j_call: TRBJ2-3
cdr3_length: 12
cdr3_aa: CASSPQGNTQYF
cdr3_nt: TGTGCCAGCAGCCCACAGGGGAATACGCAGTATTTT

clone_size: -
v_call: TRBV19
d_call: TRBD2
j_call: TRBJ2-3
cdr3_length: 15
cdr3_aa: CASTRGLVISDTQYF
cdr3_nt: TGTGCCAGTACGAGGGGACTAGTAATTTCAGATACGCAGTATTTT